The source of this T cell receptor (beta chain) is a study of vaccination effects on CD4 cells after COVID-19. Overall study: Samples were taken post-vaccine, and their median timing was 72 days after the second dose.

Before any sequencing was done, the ViraFEST assay used viral peptide pools to expand antigen-specific CD4+ T cells. Scientists isolated CD4+ T cells after a roughly 10-day culture period ended. Of the BNT162b2 and mRNA-1273 vaccines, participants received two doses of one or the other. People in the vaccine group had not been infected with SARS-CoV-2 before, and their nucleocapsid antibodies were negative. Every well housed around 2.1 million PBMC, which grew in culture alongside about 11 IU/ml IL-2 and about 10 ug/ml peptides. CDR1 and CDR2 (germline): KGHSH, LQKENI. This CDR3 has 13 residues. Unmatched junction bases numbered 4, after V lost 5 bases and J lost 5 bases. Whole-study results and caveats: Infection- and vaccine-induced clones contracted markedly late after vaccination.

With regard to this clone: Its target is not known.

Clones were read by immunoSEQ multiplex PCR, and TCRdb kept only the in-frame ones, dropping some. Among almost 30,000 clones listed, roughly four fifths were seen once. This receptor was taken from a human donor who received a COVID-19 vaccine. The specimen was CD4+ T cells from PBMCs cultured with HCoV-OC43 spike peptides, collected after COVID-19 vaccination. Subset noted: HCoV-OC43 spike overlapping peptide pool stimulation. The rearrangement uses TRBV18 and TRBJ2-7; 9 nucleotides agree with TRBD2. CDR3 protein: CASSLAGENEQYF. The CDR3, as DNA: TGTGCCAGCTCATTAGCGGGAGAGAACGAGCAGTACTTC. Looking up the rest from reference TRBV18 and TRBJ2-7 gives the full variable domain: NAGVMQNPRHLVRRRGQEARLRCSPMKGHSHVYWYRQLPEEGLKFMVYLQKENIIDESGMPKERFSAEFPKEGPSILRIQQVVRGDSAAYFCASSLAGENEQYFGPGTRLTVT.